Below are 29 T cell receptor beta chains sequenced from a single sample in a study of PD-1 blockade in classical Hodgkin lymphoma. The table came from immunoSEQ multiplex PCR; TCRdb's copy has only in-frame clones and leaves some out. The sample lists tens of thousands of clones; about 72% were seen once. The sample's time point: cycle 4 day 1 (C4D1), after 6 weeks of nivolumab. Every patient experienced relapse after autologous stem cell transplantation, and brentuximab vedotin exposure varied. From thawed PBMCs, CD4+ T cells were purified using magnetic negative selection. Sequencing used CD4+ T cells from blood, obtained before the fourth cycle of nivolumab. Receptors were obtained from a human donor with classical Hodgkin lymphoma.

V gene TRBV10-3 combines with J gene TRBJ1-2, with TRBD1 matching over 8 bases. V trimming: 0 bases; J trimming: 4 bases; junction bases outside the gene matches: 4. Germline CDR1 ENHRY, CDR2 SYGVKD. This CDR3 contains 15 residues. CDR3 nucleotides: TGTGCCATCAGTGAGTCAGCCAGGGGGCCCTATGGCTACACCTTC. Translation: CAISESARGPYGYTF.

This chain links TRBV19 with TRBJ1-1; D unclear. V lost 10 bases, J lost 6 bases, and 15 bases lay in between. CDR3 length: 12 amino acids. The germline V gene encodes CDR1 LNHDA and CDR2 SQIVND (reference sequence). Written as DNA, the CDR3 is TGTGCCACGCGCGCGAGGCTACCTGAAGCTTTCTTT. Translated, it gives CATRARLPEAFF. The full variable domain, in which reference TRBV19 and TRBJ1-1 provide the parts outside the CDR3, is DGGITQSPKYLFRKEGQNVTLSCEQNLNHDAMYWYRQDPGQGLRLIYYSQIVNDFQKGDIAEGYSVSREKKESFPLTVTSAQKNPTAFYLCATRARLPEAFFGQGTRLTVV.

The chain links TRBV5-1 to TRBJ1-6, with a weak D call TRBD1 (5 bases). With 4 bases removed from V and 8 bases from J, the gap between germline ends came to 16 bases. Germline CDR1 SGHRS, CDR2 YFSETQ. This CDR3 spans 15 amino acids. The CDR3 bases are TGCGCCAGCAGCGGGGGGACCGTCCGGGATTCACCCCTCCACTTT. Its translation is CASSGGTVRDSPLHF.

The table lists this clone with a count of one. V usage is TRBV2 and J usage is TRBJ2-5, with D maybe TRBD1 (5 bases). V was trimmed by 1 base and J by 2 bases, leaving 14 bases between them. From germline, CDR1 is SNHLY and CDR2 FYNNEI. This CDR3 region has 16 residues. Here the CDR3 DNA reads TGTGCCAGCAGTGAAGGCGGTCCAGGGCAGCAAGAGACCCAGTACTTC. It translates to CASSEGGPGQQETQYF.

On this clone itself: An end of the junction differs from the germline gene, which may be a read error. The rearrangement links TRBV6-1 to TRBJ2-3, with a possible D match to TRBD1 (5 bases). This CDR3 region has 17 residues. The germline V gene has CDR1 MNHNS and CDR2 SASEGT. The CDR3, as DNA: TGTGCCAGCAGAGAAGTCAGGCTGACAGTGAGCACAGATACGCAGTATTTT. Translated, it gives CASREVRLTVSTDTQYF.

The chain uses TRBV4-3 and TRBJ2-5; a possible D gene is TRBD2 (6 bases). Germline V lookup: CDR1 LGHNA, CDR2 YSLEER. The CDR3 covers 15 residues. Trimming pared 0 bases from V and 8 bases from J, leaving 16 bases between. The CDR3 sequence is CASSQDGAREETQYF. The CDR3 DNA follows: TGCGCCAGCAGCCAAGATGGGGCGAGGGAGGAAACCCAGTACTTC.

The chain recombines TRBV4-2 with TRBJ1-5, with a tentative D call TRBD1 (5 bases). Trimming took off 5 bases at V and 0 bases at J, with 17 bases between the two ends. Germline V CDR1 and CDR2: LGHNA, YNFKEQ. The CDR3 is 17 residues long. The CDR3 nucleotides read TGTGCCAGCAGCTTCCCCGTTGGGGGATATAGCAATCAGCCCCAGCATTTT. Encoded protein: CASSFPVGGYSNQPQHF.

The chain couples TRBV7-2 to TRBJ1-4; 8 bases agree with TRBD1. The CDR3 covers 15 residues. The ends lost 5 bases at V and 1 base at J; junction bases unmatched: 3. Germline V gene sequence: CDR1 SGHTA, CDR2 FQGNSA. The CDR3 DNA follows: TGTGCCAGCAGCCTCGACAGGGGAACTAATGAAAAACTGTTTTTT. It encodes CASSLDRGTNEKLFF.

The chain carries TRBV7-8 and TRBJ2-3; D is perhaps TRBD1 (6 bases). CDR3 length: 16 amino acids. The V end lost 0 bases, the J end lost 1 base, and 11 bases lay between the germline ends. Germline assignment: CDR1 SGHVS and CDR2 FQNEAQ. The CDR3 coding sequence is TGTGCCAGCAGCTTAGCGGTAGCAGGGGGCACAGATACGCAGTATTTT. It codes for CASSLAVAGGTDTQYF. Together with reference TRBV7-8 and TRBJ2-3, the CDR3 gives the full variable domain: GAGVSQSPRYKVAKRGQDVALRCDPISGHVSLFWYQQALGQGPEFLTYFQNEAQLDKSGLPSDRFFAERPEGSVSTLKIQRTQQEDSAVYLCASSLAVAGGTDTQYFGPGTRLTVL.

This chain joins TRBV19 and TRBJ1-1, with D perhaps TRBD1 (6 bases). Trimming removed 0 bases from V and 4 bases from J, with 6 bases in between. The CDR3 has 13 residues. Germline CDR1 reads LNHDA; CDR2 reads SQIVND (reference sequence). As DNA, the CDR3 is TGTGCCAGTAGTATAGACAGGGGCACTGAAGCTTTCTTT. It codes for CASSIDRGTEAFF.

This clone was recorded a few times. V and J are TRBV4-1 and TRBJ2-7; TRBD1 might be the D (6 bases). Germline V gives CDR1 MGHRA, CDR2 YSYEKL. V was shortened by 4 bases and J by 6 bases, with 16 bases between the two germline ends. This CDR3 is 14 amino acids long. CDR3 in DNA: TGCGCCAGCAGCCCAGGGGCCAGGCACATCGAGCAGTACTTC. It specifies CASSPGARHIEQYF.

V gene TRBV5-1 combines with J gene TRBJ1-1; 9 bases agree with TRBD1. V was pared by 3 bases and J by 1 base, with 1 base of the junction left unmatched. Germline loops: CDR1 SGHRS, CDR2 YFSETQ. This CDR3 is built from 14 residues. In nucleotides, the CDR3 is TGCGCCAGCAGCTCGGGACAGGGGAACACTGAAGCTTTCTTT. Translation gives CASSSGQGNTEAFF. Full variable domain (rest looked up from reference TRBV5-1 and TRBJ1-1): KAGVTQTPRYLIKTRGQQVTLSCSPISGHRSVSWYQQTPGQGLQFLFEYFSETQRNKGNFPGRFSGRQFSNSRSEMNVSTLELGDSALYLCASSSGQGNTEAFFGQGTRLTVV.

This clone was observed a single time. J is TRBJ2-5 and V is TRBV15; D tentatively reads TRBD1 or TRBD2 (5 bases each). Germline lookup yields CDR1 LNHNV and CDR2 YYDKDF (reference sequence). This CDR3 is built from 16 residues. V was shortened by 0 bases and J by 3 bases, with 14 bases between the two germline ends. The CDR3 region is CATSRERGLGEETQYF. As DNA, the CDR3 is TGTGCCACCAGCAGAGAAAGAGGGTTAGGGGAAGAGACCCAGTACTTC.

This clone was detected a few times. Written as DNA, the CDR3 is TGTGCCACCCGGACAGGGGAGAAGTCTGGCTACACCTTC. Protein: CATRTGEKSGYTF. J is TRBJ1-2 and V is TRBV6-6; 9 nucleotides agree with TRBD1. The CDR3 sequence is 13 residues long. Germline CDR1 MNHNY, CDR2 SVGAGI (reference sequence). The junction had 10 bases not matched to a gene; V was cut back by 10 bases and J by 7 bases.

The rearrangement links TRBV9 to TRBJ1-1; D gene unclear. CDR3 length equals 14 residues. The V gene's germline CDR1 is SGDLS and CDR2 YYNGEE. V was pared by 0 bases and J by 2 bases, with 8 bases between. In DNA form, the CDR3 reads TGTGCCAGCAGCGTAGTGACCGACAACACTGAAGCTTTCTTT. It is translated as CASSVVTDNTEAFF.

The V and J genes are TRBV5-1 and TRBJ2-3, with TRBD2 identical over 9 bases. The junction had 13 bases not matched to a gene; V was cut back by 3 bases and J by 5 bases. CDR3 length: 17 residues. Germline CDR1 is SGHRS and CDR2 is YFSETQ. The CDR3 nucleotides are TGCGCCAGCAGCTCCCGTACTGGACTAGCGCTCGAAGATACGCAGTATTTT. Translating it yields CASSSRTGLALEDTQYF.

Comment on this clone: One junction end does not reproduce the germline sequence, and a read error may be involved. The chain couples TRBV6-1 to TRBJ2-7; D gene ambiguous. Germline V CDR1 and CDR2: MNHNS, SASEGT. This CDR3 has 11 residues. This CDR3 is CASREVYEQYF. The CDR3 bases are TGTGCCAGCAGGGAAGTCTACGAGCAGTACTTC.

The count of this clone is one. The V call is TRBV5-6, the J call TRBJ2-3; D is unresolved. From germline, CDR1 is SGHDT and CDR2 YYEEEE. CDR3 size: 14 residues. Trimming removed 3 bases at V and 5 bases at J, with 13 bases between. CDR3 bases: TGTGCCAGCAGCTCGGGCCTATTGAGAGATACGCAGTATTTT. Amino acid sequence: CASSSGLLRDTQYF.

This clone was observed a handful of times. The chain couples TRBV19 to TRBJ1-2; D not certain. CDR1 LNHDA and CDR2 SQIVND come from the germline V gene (reference sequence). The ends were cut back, 3 bases at V and 2 bases at J, with 7 bases in the middle. There are 13 residues in the CDR3. CDR3 amino acids: CASSIGRNYGYTF. The CDR3 DNA follows: TGTGCCAGTAGTATCGGCAGGAACTATGGCTACACCTTC. Variable domain in full (rest from reference TRBV19 and TRBJ1-2): DGGITQSPKYLFRKEGQNVTLSCEQNLNHDAMYWYRQDPGQGLRLIYYSQIVNDFQKGDIAEGYSVSREKKESFPLTVTSAQKNPTAFYLCASSIGRNYGYTFGSGTRLTVV.

The chain couples TRBV6-6 to TRBJ1-5; TRBD1 agrees at 7 bases. Germline assignment: CDR1 MNHNY and CDR2 SVGAGI (reference sequence). The length of the CDR3 is 14 residues. With 2 bases clipped from V and 4 bases from J, the junction kept 2 bases outside the gene matches. In DNA, the CDR3 is TGTGCCAGCAGTTACGGGACAGCAAATCAGCCCCAGCATTTT. Translated: CASSYGTANQPQHF.

This chain connects TRBV5-1 to TRBJ2-3; weak D call: TRBD2 (7 bases). This CDR3 comprises 17 residues. Per germline, CDR1 SGHRS and CDR2 YFSETQ. V gave up 3 bases and J gave up 1 base, with 18 bases separating them. CDR3 amino acids: CASSSSPGAGGTDTQYF. In DNA form, the CDR3 reads TGCGCCAGCAGCTCTTCCCCAGGGGCGGGGGGCACAGATACGCAGTATTTT.

This clone has a single count. This chain connects TRBV7-9 to TRBJ2-3; 7 bases are shared with TRBD1. Germline lookup yields CDR1 SEHNR and CDR2 FQNEAQ (reference sequence). The CDR3 contains 17 residues. The junction had 8 bases not matched to a gene; V was cut back by 0 bases and J by 2 bases. In DNA, the CDR3 is TGTGCCAGCAGCTTAGCGGGGACAGCTATAATCACAGATACGCAGTATTTT. It codes for CASSLAGTAIITDTQYF.

This clone was observed a few times. The chain recombines TRBV7-2 with TRBJ1-2; 7 bases fit TRBD1. The germline gives CDR1 SGHTA, CDR2 FQGNSA. This CDR3 has 14 amino acids. J gave up 8 bases and V 0 bases, and 6 bases lay outside the gene matches. DNA for the CDR3: TGTGCCAGCAGCTTAGCCAGACAGGGCGGAGGCTACACCTTC. It specifies CASSLARQGGGYTF.

V usage is TRBV4-3 and J usage is TRBJ1-3; D unclear. Germline assignment: CDR1 LGHNA and CDR2 YSLEER. V was clipped by 4 bases and J by 0 bases, with 13 bases between them. CDR3 length: 16 amino acids. CDR3 region: CASSPTPAYSGNTIYF. The CDR3 bases are TGCGCCAGCAGCCCCACACCGGCGTACTCTGGAAACACCATATATTTT.

Only a few counts were recorded for this clone. V is TRBV5-4 and J is TRBJ1-6; no clear D gene. The CDR3 is made up of 15 amino acids. Germline CDR1 SGHNT, CDR2 YYREEE (reference sequence). V gave up 2 bases and J gave up 3 bases, with 9 bases separating them. The CDR3 here is CASSFFQNYNSPLHF. CDR3 nucleotide sequence: TGTGCCAGCAGCTTCTTTCAGAACTATAATTCACCCCTCCACTTT.

The chain combines TRBV13 with TRBJ2-1; either TRBD1 or TRBD2 may supply D (5 bases each). The CDR3 extends over 15 amino acids. Trimming stripped 2 bases from V and 10 bases from J, with 18 bases between. The V gene's germline CDR1 is PRHDT and CDR2 FYEKMQ (reference sequence). This CDR3 reads CASSLFPGTVLEQFF. DNA of the CDR3: TGTGCCAGCAGCTTATTTCCAGGGACCGTATTGGAGCAGTTCTTC.

This chain links TRBV9 with TRBJ1-2; 8 bases map to TRBD1. Germline V gene lookup returns CDR1 SGDLS and CDR2 YYNGEE. This CDR3 spans 18 amino acids. V gave up 0 bases and J gave up 4 bases; unmatched junction bases: 14. The CDR3 is CASSVVLIWTGWGYGYTF. CDR3 in DNA: TGTGCCAGCAGCGTAGTATTAATTTGGACAGGGTGGGGCTATGGCTACACCTTC.

This clone occurred once. The V and J genes are TRBV4-3 and TRBJ2-3; the D is unclear. Trimming removed 5 bases at V and 6 bases at J, with 9 bases between. In germline, CDR1 is LGHNA, CDR2 YSLEER. CDR3 length: 12 amino acids. CDR3 protein: CASSFTTDTQYF. CDR3 nucleotide sequence: TGCGCCAGCAGCTTTACGACCGATACGCAGTATTTT.

This clone was recorded a few times. CDR3 sequence reads: CASSLHVKRTGPYGYTF. The CDR3 DNA follows: TGTGCCAGCAGCCTCCACGTAAAGCGGACAGGGCCCTATGGCTACACCTTC. The V call is TRBV7-9, the J call TRBJ1-2; 8 bases match TRBD1. Trimming removed 5 bases from V and 4 bases from J; junction bases left unmatched: 15. The CDR3 sequence is 17 residues long. Germline lookup yields CDR1 SEHNR and CDR2 FQNEAQ (reference sequence).